This T cell receptor (beta chain) was sequenced during a study of blood T cell repertoires in COVID-19. Looking at the study overall: The samples span acute and convalescent COVID-19 from the United States, Italy and Spain. Sample material is recorded as cDNA or gDNA derived from T cells, B-cell-depleted T cells, or PBMCs.

TCRdb's copy holds only in-frame clones and misses some; the assay was immunoSEQ multiplex PCR. The sample has some 87,000 clones, approximately 87% seen once. Sequenced material: peripheral blood. This TCR came from a human donor in a cohort sampled during active COVID-19.

The CDR3 sequence: CASSSRGGTGHQPQHF. The CDR3, as DNA: TGTGCCAGTAGTTCCAGGGGGGGGACAGGGCATCAGCCCCAGCATTTT. This chain connects TRBV19 to TRBJ1-5; 9 nucleotides line up with TRBD1. Germline CDR1 is LNHDA and CDR2 is SQIVND (reference sequence). Trimming removed 5 bases from V and 5 bases from J; junction bases left unmatched: 10. CDR3 size: 16 residues.